This entry is about one T cell receptor beta chain. The antigen remains undetermined. This sample is drawn from a study of early T cells in non-severe SARS-CoV-2 infection. Study overall: Chains were not paired, and sequencing was done on bulk RNA from unsorted whole blood. Overall study results and limits: Matches to VDJdb favored anti-spike CD8 responses and missed private and CD4 specificities.

As part of library construction, unique molecular identifiers were attached to individual cDNA molecules. Each CDR3 protein is one row after TCRdb ran MiXCR on the 5' RACE reads. The table records 84,000 or so distinct CDR3 sequences, about 12% of them present only once. The ends were cut back, 2 bases at V and 4 bases at J, with 14 bases in the middle. Germline V CDR1 and CDR2: SNHLY, FYNNEI. The CDR3 has 15 amino acids. This receptor was obtained from an adult who was a healthcare worker with PCR-confirmed SARS-CoV-2 infection or an uninfected control (not recorded which). Sequencing input: whole blood. The rearrangement links TRBV2 to TRBJ1-2; no clear D gene. The CDR3 DNA reads as TGTGCCAGCAGTGAAAGCAGCCGGGAAGCCTATGGCTACACCTTC. Its translation is CASSESSREAYGYTF.